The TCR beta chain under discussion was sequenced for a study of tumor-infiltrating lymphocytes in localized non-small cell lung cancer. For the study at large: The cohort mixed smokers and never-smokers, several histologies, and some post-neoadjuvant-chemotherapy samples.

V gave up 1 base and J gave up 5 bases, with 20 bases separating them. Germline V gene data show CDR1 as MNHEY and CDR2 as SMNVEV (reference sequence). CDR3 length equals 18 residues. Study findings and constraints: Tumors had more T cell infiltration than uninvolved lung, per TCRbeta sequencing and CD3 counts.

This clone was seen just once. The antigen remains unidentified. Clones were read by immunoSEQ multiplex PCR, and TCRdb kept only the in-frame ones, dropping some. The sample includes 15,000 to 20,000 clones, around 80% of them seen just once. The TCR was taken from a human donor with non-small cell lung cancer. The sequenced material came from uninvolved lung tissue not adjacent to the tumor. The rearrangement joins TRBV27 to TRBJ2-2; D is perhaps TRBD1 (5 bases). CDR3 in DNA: TGTGCCAGCAGTTTATTTTATAGGGCAGGGCGGTCGACCGGGGAGCTGTTTTTT. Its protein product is CASSLFYRAGRSTGELFF.